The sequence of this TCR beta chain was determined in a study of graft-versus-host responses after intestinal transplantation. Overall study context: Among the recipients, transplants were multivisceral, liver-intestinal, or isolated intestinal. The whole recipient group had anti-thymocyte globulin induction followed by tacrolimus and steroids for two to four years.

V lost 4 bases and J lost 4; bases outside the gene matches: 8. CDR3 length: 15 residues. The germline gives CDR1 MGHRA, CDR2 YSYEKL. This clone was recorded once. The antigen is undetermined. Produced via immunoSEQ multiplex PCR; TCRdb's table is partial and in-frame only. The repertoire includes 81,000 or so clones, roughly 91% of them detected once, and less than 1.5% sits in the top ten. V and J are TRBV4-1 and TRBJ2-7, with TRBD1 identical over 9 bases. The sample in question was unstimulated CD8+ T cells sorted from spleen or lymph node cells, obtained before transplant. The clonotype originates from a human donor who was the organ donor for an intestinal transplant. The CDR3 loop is CASSPTGTGIYEQYF. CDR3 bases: TGCGCCAGCAGCCCCACCGGGACAGGGATATACGAGCAGTACTTC.